The 32 T cell receptor beta chains listed next were all sequenced from one sample in a study of T-cell memory formation after mild COVID-19 (dated by TCRdb to about 2021). Libraries were built with 5' RACE. The instrument given in TCRdb is Illumina NovaSeq 6000. The raw public reads went through TCRdb reprocessing: fastp at Q25, MiXCR clone calling, in-frame beta chains kept. Rows merge per CDR3 protein into single entries with the most common DNA and genes. The sample table holds approximately 450,000 distinct CDR3 sequences, of which over 15% were seen once. The leading ten clones occupy 9% to 15% of the sample. Sequencing was done on a sample of PBMCs or a T cell subset sorted from them (not recorded which). All receptors come from an adult woman who had mild COVID-19 (a few samples of this study predate the infection). The sample titles of this study are shuffled in the database, so cell type and time point are left out; the donor was told from shared clones.

This clonotype was detected ten times or more. The rearrangement links TRBV4-3 to TRBJ2-2, with D possibly TRBD1 on 6 matching bases. CDR1 and CDR2 (germline): LGHNA, YSLEER. Between the trimmed V and J ends, which lost 2 bases and 5 bases, there was a span of 15 bases. The CDR3 totals 16 residues. The CDR3 spells CASSQPTGTTTGELFF. The CDR3 nucleotides read TGCGCCAGCAGCCAACCTACAGGGACCACTACCGGGGAGCTGTTTTTT.

Only a few counts were recorded for this clonotype. V usage is TRBV20-1 and J usage is TRBJ2-7, with 10 bases identical to TRBD2. The CDR3 contains 16 residues. Germline assignment: CDR1 DFQATT and CDR2 SNEGSKA (reference sequence). Losses at the gene ends were 1 base for V and 4 bases for J; bases not matched to a gene: 10. The CDR3 DNA reads TGCAGTGCTAGAGTTCTAGCGGGAGCCACGGGGTACGAGCAGTACTTC. It encodes CSARVLAGATGYEQYF.

The CDR3 protein is CASSYHQEWGLEQFF. The DNA of the CDR3 is TGTGCCAGCAGTTACCACCAGGAATGGGGGCTCGAGCAGTTCTTC. The rearrangement uses TRBV11-1 and TRBJ2-1, with D perhaps matching TRBD1 (6 bases). The CDR3 is made up of 15 amino acids. V dropped 6 bases and J dropped 10 bases, with 22 bases sitting between them. Germline lookup yields CDR1 SGHAT and CDR2 FQDESV (reference sequence).

In its sample, this clonotype was seen a few times. The DNA of the CDR3 is TGTGCCTGGACGGCAGGTCCGTACGAGCAGTACTTC. This gives the protein CAWTAGPYEQYF. The V call is TRBV30, the J call TRBJ2-7, with D unresolved. The CDR3 totals 12 residues. The V end lost 4 bases, the J end lost 4 bases, and 11 bases lay between the germline ends. The germline gives CDR1 GTSNPN, CDR2 SVGIG (reference sequence).

V usage is TRBV12-3 or TRBV12-4 and J usage is TRBJ2-5, with 8 bases fitting TRBD2. The CDR3 loop spans 15 amino acids. Trimming removed 5 bases from V and 1 base from J; junction bases left unmatched: 6. The CDR3 bases are TGTGCCAGCAGTAGAGGCGGGGGGTCCCAAGAGACCCAGTACTTC. Its protein is CASSRGGGSQETQYF.

This clonotype has a handful of counts. Written as DNA, the CDR3 is TGTGCCAGCAGCTTGTGGATGACGGCAGGGAGCACAGATACGCAGTATTTT. This codes for CASSLWMTAGSTDTQYF. This chain joins TRBV5-6 and TRBJ2-3; a weak D match, TRBD1 (5 bases). V was trimmed by 1 base and J by 0 bases, leaving 15 bases between them. The CDR3 length is 17 residues. From germline, CDR1 is SGHDT and CDR2 YYEEEE.

This clonotype was seen only once. This chain connects TRBV7-9 to TRBJ1-2; D gene unclear. In germline, CDR1 is SEHNR, CDR2 FQNEAQ (reference sequence). The CDR3 runs 12 residues. V was clipped by 4 bases and J by 6 bases, with 9 bases between them. The CDR3: CASSSAIHGYTF. DNA of the CDR3: TGTGCCAGCAGCTCCGCAATACATGGCTACACCTTC.

There are a few counts of this clonotype. The genes are TRBV20-1 and TRBJ1-1; possibly TRBD1 for D (5 bases). CDR1 and CDR2 from the germline V gene are DFQATT and SNEGSKA (reference sequence). The CDR3 contains 13 residues. The V and J ends lost 3 bases and 3 bases respectively, with 11 bases between them. This chain's CDR3 is CSASPGGDTEAFF. CDR3 coding DNA: TGCAGTGCTAGTCCGGGGGGGGACACTGAAGCTTTCTTT.

CDR3 loop: CASSQEYNEQFF. CDR3 coding DNA: TGTGCCAGCAGCCAAGAATACAATGAGCAGTTCTTC. The chain couples TRBV4-2 to TRBJ2-1, with D hard to call. Trimming pared 0 bases from V and 4 bases from J, leaving 1 base between. In germline, CDR1 is LGHNA, CDR2 YNFKEQ. This CDR3 comprises 12 residues.

This clonotype was observed at least ten times. V is TRBV28 and J is TRBJ2-7; D is undetermined. Per the germline V gene, CDR1 is MDHEN and CDR2 is SYDVKM. This CDR3 comprises 12 residues. The V end was cut by 7 bases, the J end by 3 bases, with 10 bases between. The CDR3 coding sequence is TGTGCCAGCAAGGAGCAAGACTACGAGCAGTACTTC. It yields the protein CASKEQDYEQYF.

This chain connects TRBV6-2 or TRBV6-3 to TRBJ2-7; TRBD2 matches at 8 bases. The length of the CDR3 is 14 residues. The germline V gene has CDR1 MNHEY and CDR2 SVGEGT. Germline trimming cut 5 bases from V and 3 bases from J; bases unmatched to any gene: 6. The CDR3: CASSIVAGFYEQYF. Written as DNA, the CDR3 is TGTGCCAGCAGTATCGTAGCGGGATTCTACGAGCAGTACTTC.

In this sample, this clonotype turned up a few times. J is TRBJ2-1 and V is TRBV7-6, with 10 bases identical to TRBD2. From germline, CDR1 is SGHVS and CDR2 FNYEAQ. The length of the CDR3 is 15 residues. After removal of 3 bases from V and 9 bases from J, the junction contained 8 bases not matched to a gene. CDR3 in amino acids: CASSLGRSGRTEQFF. The CDR3 DNA follows: TGTGCCAGCAGCTTGGGACGTAGCGGGAGGACTGAGCAGTTCTTC.

This clonotype has only a few counts. This chain uses TRBV30 with TRBJ2-3, with D unresolved. This CDR3 spans 13 amino acids. CDR1 and CDR2 (germline): GTSNPN, SVGIG (reference sequence). V lost 1 base to trimming and J lost 4 bases, with 9 bases between them. The CDR3 protein is CAWSGPGSDTQYF. The CDR3 nucleotides are TGTGCCTGGAGTGGTCCAGGTTCAGATACGCAGTATTTT.

The rearrangement links TRBV2 to TRBJ1-1; possible D gene TRBD1, 6 bases. V lost 2 bases and J 6 bases, leaving 10 bases between the germline ends. Germline values: CDR1 SNHLY, CDR2 FYNNEI. The CDR3 covers 13 residues. The CDR3 here is CASSERAGAEAFF. The CDR3 region has the DNA TGTGCCAGCAGTGAAAGGGCAGGGGCTGAAGCTTTCTTT.

This clonotype was recorded a few times. The chain carries TRBV5-1 and TRBJ2-2; 9 bases are shared with TRBD1. CDR3 length: 16 amino acids. Germline CDR1 SGHRS, CDR2 YFSETQ. The V segment lost 2 bases and the J segment 6 bases; nucleotides outside the gene matches: 8. CDR3 DNA: TGCGCCAGCAGCTTCTCCGGGACAGGGAGGGCCGGGGAGCTGTTTTTT. Protein sequence: CASSFSGTGRAGELFF.

The chain couples TRBV6-5 to TRBJ2-1; unclear D gene. The length of the CDR3 is 11 residues. Germline CDR1 and CDR2: MNHEY and SVGAGI. The germline V and J ends were trimmed by 2 bases and 13 bases, with 9 bases remaining between them. The CDR3 bases are TGTGCCAGCAGTTACCTCGGTTTTCAGTTCTTC. Translated, it gives CASSYLGFQFF.

The V call is TRBV12-3 or TRBV12-4, the J call TRBJ2-1, with D perhaps matching TRBD2 (5 bases). Trimming pared 5 bases from V and 9 bases from J, leaving 14 bases between. CDR3 length: 13 amino acids. This CDR3 reads CASSISGESEQFF. DNA of the CDR3: TGTGCCAGCAGTATAAGCGGCGAAAGTGAGCAGTTCTTC.

J is TRBJ2-7 and V is TRBV20-1; TRBD1 might be the D (6 bases). V was trimmed by 5 bases and J by 3 bases, leaving 20 bases between them. The CDR3 totals 15 residues. Germline-derived CDR1 and CDR2 are DFQATT and SNEGSKA (reference sequence). The CDR3 here is CSAPGQNLNRYEQYF. Here the CDR3 DNA reads TGCAGTGCTCCTGGACAGAACTTGAACCGCTACGAGCAGTACTTC.

The rearrangement links TRBV5-5 to TRBJ1-5; a weak D match, TRBD1 (5 bases). This CDR3 comprises 15 residues. In germline, CDR1 is SGHKS, CDR2 YYEKEE (reference sequence). Trimming pared 2 bases from V and 4 bases from J, leaving 13 bases between. CDR3 protein: CASSFIVGQNQPQHF. The DNA of the CDR3 is TGTGCCAGCAGCTTTATCGTGGGGCAGAATCAGCCCCAGCATTTT.

The chain joins TRBV20-1 to TRBJ2-3; tentatively, D is TRBD1 or TRBD2 (6 bases each). The CDR3 runs to 14 residues. CDR1 is DFQATT, CDR2 SNEGSKA, per germline (reference sequence). The V gene lost 5 bases and the J gene lost 1 base, with 13 bases spanning the gap. DNA for the CDR3: TGCAGTGCTTTCTGGAGGGGGGGCACAGATACGCAGTATTTT. This encodes CSAFWRGGTDTQYF.

The chain links TRBV6-5 to TRBJ1-1, with TRBD1 matching over 7 bases. With V trimmed by 6 bases and J by 6 bases, 13 bases remained unmatched. This CDR3 has 15 amino acids. The germline V gene encodes CDR1 MNHEY and CDR2 SVGAGI. The CDR3 nucleotides are TGTGCCAGCAGCCCGAACCTACAGGGGATACCTGAAGCTTTCTTT. It translates to CASSPNLQGIPEAFF.

This clonotype was seen only a few times. The chain carries TRBV12-3 or TRBV12-4 and TRBJ2-6; D is unclear. This CDR3 is built from 15 residues. The germline V and J ends were trimmed by 7 bases and 0 bases, with 10 bases remaining between them. This chain's CDR3 is CASMDGYSGANVLTF. CDR3 in DNA: TGTGCCAGCATGGACGGCTACTCTGGGGCCAACGTCCTGACTTTC.

The chain uses TRBV6-4 and TRBJ2-1; D possibly uses TRBD1 or TRBD2 (5 bases each). The V end lost 2 bases, the J end lost 9 bases, and 11 bases lay between the germline ends. CDR1 and CDR2 from the germline V gene are MRHNA and SNTAGT. CDR3 length: 13 amino acids. CDR3 amino acids: CASSDGWGTEQFF. CDR3 coding DNA: TGTGCCAGCAGTGACGGTTGGGGGACTGAGCAGTTCTTC.

The chain is built from TRBV10-3 and TRBJ2-5; no firm D call. The CDR3 loop spans 14 amino acids. V was clipped by 2 bases and J by 3 bases, with 10 bases between them. The germline V gene encodes CDR1 ENHRY and CDR2 SYGVKD. Here the CDR3 reads CAISEGKGKETQYF. DNA for the CDR3: TGTGCCATCAGTGAGGGGAAGGGCAAAGAGACCCAGTACTTC.

This rearrangement joins TRBV11-1 to TRBJ2-7; maybe TRBD1 (5 bases). Trimming cost V 3 bases and J 3 bases, with 12 bases left between them. From germline, CDR1 is SGHAT and CDR2 FQDESV (reference sequence). The length of the CDR3 is 14 residues. The CDR3 region is CASSFRTSDYEQYF. CDR3 coding DNA: TGTGCCAGCAGCTTCAGGACATCCGACTACGAGCAGTACTTC.

Only a few counts were recorded for this clonotype. The chain recombines TRBV12-3 or TRBV12-4 with TRBJ2-7, with 8 bases lining up with TRBD1. J lost 2 bases, V lost 3 bases, and 6 bases had no gene match. This CDR3 has 15 amino acids. CDR3 protein: CASSFIGQGPYEQYF. CDR3 coding DNA: TGTGCCAGCAGTTTCATTGGACAGGGCCCCTACGAGCAGTACTTC.

This clonotype showed up many times. This sequence joins TRBV12-3 or TRBV12-4 and TRBJ2-1; TRBD2 matches at 10 bases. The ends lost 6 bases at V and 2 bases at J; junction bases unmatched: 4. The CDR3 extends over 15 amino acids. The chain's CDR3 is CASSLSGGTYNEQFF. The CDR3 nucleotides are TGTGCCAGCAGCCTTAGCGGGGGGACCTACAATGAGCAGTTCTTC.

CDR3 coding DNA: TGTGCCAGCAGCTCCTGGATCAAGGGCGGGCTATACGATACGCAGTATTTT. Protein: CASSSWIKGGLYDTQYF. The chain combines TRBV11-1 with TRBJ2-3; a weak D match, TRBD2 (5 bases). V gave up 4 bases and J gave up 6 bases, with 23 bases separating them. The CDR3 runs 17 residues. CDR1 and CDR2 from the germline V gene are SGHAT and FQDESV (reference sequence).

This rearrangement joins TRBV12-3 or TRBV12-4 to TRBJ1-2; D is undetermined. The CDR3 contains 14 residues. V gave up 6 bases and J gave up 8 bases, with 19 bases separating them. The CDR3, as DNA: TGTGCCAGCAGCTCCGGAAAGGGTCCACTAGGCTACACCTTC. It is translated as CASSSGKGPLGYTF.

This clonotype was found a few times. V and J are TRBV29-1 and TRBJ2-7; TRBD1 might be the D (7 bases). The V gene's germline CDR1 is SQVTM and CDR2 ANQGSEA. Deletions cut 3 bases from V and 4 bases from J, with 16 bases between. The CDR3 extends over 14 amino acids. In DNA form, the CDR3 reads TGCAGCGTTGACCCGGGCCCAGGGGGGTACGAGCAGTACTTC. Residues: CSVDPGPGGYEQYF.

This clonotype has only a few counts. The chain links TRBV20-1 to TRBJ2-3; 9 nucleotides agree with TRBD1. The V and J ends lost 5 bases and 4 bases, in that order; junction bases with no gene match: 7. Germline CDR1 DFQATT, CDR2 SNEGSKA (reference sequence). This CDR3 region has 14 residues. DNA for the CDR3: TGCAGTGCTTACAGGGGGCGCGTGGCAGATACGCAGTATTTT. Amino acid sequence: CSAYRGRVADTQYF.

This clonotype was seen more than once but under ten times. The genes are TRBV20-1 and TRBJ1-1; 7 bases align to TRBD1. This CDR3 spans 13 amino acids. Trimming took 4 bases from V and 5 from J; bases not matched to a gene: 7. Per germline, CDR1 DFQATT and CDR2 SNEGSKA (reference sequence). In DNA form, the CDR3 reads TGCAGTGCTACCTCACACAGGGGAACTGAAGCTTTCTTT. Translation: CSATSHRGTEAFF.